The 27 T cell receptor beta chains in this list originate from one sample, sequenced in a study of metastatic and nonmetastatic thyroid tumors (dated by TCRdb to the early 2020s). No patient had received any treatment before thyroid surgery. The method was PCR. Sequencing instrument: Illumina HiSeq 4000. In-frame beta chains were kept once TCRdb had trimmed the public reads at Q25 with fastp and called clones with MiXCR. This sample lists about 7,700 clones; just under 30% were detected once. The top ten clones comprise 30% of the sample. The sequenced material came from tumor tissue. Receptors originate from a female donor with papillary thyroid cancer or a benign thyroid nodule (not recorded which). Some clones in this sample may be carry-over from other donors' samples.

This chain connects TRBV20-1 to TRBJ2-7; no clear D. This CDR3 spans 11 amino acids. The V gene lost 6 bases and the J gene lost 2 bases, with 8 bases spanning the gap. Per the germline V gene, CDR1 is DFQATT and CDR2 is SNEGSKA (reference sequence). The CDR3 DNA reads as TGCAGTGCGAACAGTGCCTACGAGCAGTACTTC. Protein sequence: CSANSAYEQYF.

This clone was counted between two and nine times. The junction departs from the called germline gene at one end, perhaps through a read error. This chain's CDR3 is CVTSDFTGGTADTQYF. The DNA for the CDR3 is TGTGTCACCAGTGATTTTACCGGGGGGACCGCAGATACGCAGTATTTT. The chain uses TRBV24-1 and TRBJ2-3; 7 nucleotides align to TRBD2. CDR1 KGHDR and CDR2 SFDVKD come from the germline V gene. This CDR3 region has 16 residues.

This clone was seen only once. This rearrangement joins TRBV3-1 to TRBJ2-5; TRBD2 aligns across 12 bases. The CDR3 runs 16 residues. Germline V gene sequence: CDR1 LGHDT, CDR2 YNNKEL (reference sequence). The V gene end was trimmed by 5 bases and the J gene end by 3 bases; junction bases not matched to a gene: 7. The CDR3 protein is CASSARLAGAKETQYF. The CDR3 nucleotides are TGTGCCAGCAGCGCCCGACTAGCGGGAGCAAAAGAGACCCAGTACTTC.

As for this clone: Because it lacks the conserved phenylalanine or tryptophan at the end, this CDR3 is likely a read error. The V and J genes are TRBV20-1 and TRBJ2-7, with unresolved D. Trimming removed 1 base from V and 1 base from J, with 8 bases in between. Germline CDR1 reads DFQATT; CDR2 reads SNEGSKA (reference sequence). This CDR3 is built from 13 residues. As DNA, the CDR3 is TGCAGTGCTAGAGTAGATCCATCCTACGAGCAGTACTCC. This encodes CSARVDPSYEQYS.

This clone was seen only a few times. This CDR3 reads CASRDASYEQYF. The CDR3 DNA is TGTGCCAGTAGGGACGCGTCCTACGAGCAGTACTTC. The J gene is TRBJ2-7, the V gene TRBV19; D is unclear. The CDR3 totals 12 residues. Trimming shortened V by 6 bases and J by 1 base, and 7 bases separated the two germline ends. Germline values: CDR1 LNHDA, CDR2 SQIVND (reference sequence).

This clone was counted at least ten times. The final CDR3 position lacks the conserved phenylalanine or tryptophan, pointing to a likely read error. This chain links TRBV9 with TRBJ2-2; possible D gene TRBD2, 7 bases. CDR3 size: 15 residues. Germline CDR1 and CDR2: SGDLS and YYNGEE. V was clipped by 6 bases and J by 4 bases, with 16 bases between them. The CDR3 region has the DNA TGTGCCAGCACCCCCGGGGGGCAATCCACCGGGGAGCTGTTTCTT. Translating gives CASTPGGQSTGELFL.

V and J are TRBV12-5 and TRBJ2-1; 11 nucleotides line up with TRBD2. The junction had 4 bases not matched to a gene; V was cut back by 3 bases and J by 6 bases. The CDR3 runs to 15 residues. Germline assignment: CDR1 LGHNT and CDR2 FRNRAP. CDR3 amino acids: CASGLIAGGSNEQFF. CDR3 DNA: TGTGCTAGTGGTTTAATAGCGGGAGGGAGCAATGAGCAGTTCTTC.

This clone is deemed medium-sized. This chain joins TRBV5-1 and TRBJ1-1; a possible D gene is TRBD1 (6 bases). Germline V gene sequence: CDR1 SGHRS, CDR2 YFSETQ. V shed 1 base and J shed 4 bases, with 11 bases lying between them. This CDR3 is built from 14 residues. CDR3 sequence reads: CASSLSPGATEAFF. The CDR3 DNA reads as TGCGCCAGCAGCTTGTCCCCGGGGGCCACTGAAGCTTTCTTT. The entire variable domain, with the rest obtained from reference TRBV5-1 and TRBJ1-1, is as follows: KAGVTQTPRYLIKTRGQQVTLSCSPISGHRSVSWYQQTPGQGLQFLFEYFSETQRNKGNFPGRFSGRQFSNSRSEMNVSTLELGDSALYLCASSLSPGATEAFFGQGTRLTVV.

This clone was counted between two and nine times. The chain uses TRBV6-2 or TRBV6-3 and TRBJ1-3; D unresolved. The V end was cut by 5 bases, the J end by 0 bases, with 11 bases between. The CDR3 is made up of 15 amino acids. Germline values: CDR1 MNHEY, CDR2 SVGEGT. The CDR3 spells CASSEVPSSGNTIYF. The CDR3 DNA sequence: TGTGCCAGCAGTGAAGTCCCGAGCTCTGGAAACACCATATATTTT.

CDR3 residues: CASSHRDRGFQETQYF. The CDR3 DNA reads TGTGCCAGCAGCCACCGGGACAGGGGGTTTCAAGAGACCCAGTACTTC. V gene TRBV11-2 combines with J gene TRBJ2-5, with TRBD1 identical over 11 bases. V shed 5 bases, J shed 2 bases, and the junction held 7 bases outside the gene matches. The CDR3 is 16 residues long. Germline V gene lookup returns CDR1 SGHAT and CDR2 FQNNGV.

At least ten counts were recorded for this clone. The chain recombines TRBV27 with TRBJ2-1; 7 bases fit TRBD2. The CDR3 runs to 14 residues. V was clipped by 6 bases and J by 6 bases; unmatched bases: 8. Germline-derived CDR1 and CDR2 are MNHEY and SMNVEV (reference sequence). In nucleotides, the CDR3 is TGTGCCAGCAGCTCCGGGACTACCTCCAATGAGCAGTTCTTC. As protein: CASSSGTTSNEQFF.

In DNA form, the CDR3 reads TGTGCCAGCTCACCCGCGGGGGGCCTCTACGAGCAGTACTTC. This codes for CASSPAGGLYEQYF. The rearrangement uses TRBV18 and TRBJ2-7, with 8 bases lining up with TRBD2. V dropped 3 bases and J dropped 3; count of bases not matched to a gene: 4. The germline gives CDR1 KGHSH, CDR2 LQKENI. The CDR3 extends over 14 amino acids.

This clone has more than one count but fewer than ten. This chain links TRBV11-2 with TRBJ1-5; D might be TRBD1 (6 bases). The germline CDR1 and CDR2 sequences are SGHAT and FQNNGV. The CDR3 sequence is 17 residues long. The V and J ends lost 5 bases and 0 bases respectively, with 17 bases between them. The CDR3 protein is CASSHPGGGHSNQPQHF. The DNA for the CDR3 is TGTGCCAGCAGCCATCCGGGGGGGGGCCATAGCAATCAGCCCCAGCATTTT.

This chain joins TRBV7-9 and TRBJ2-7; D ambiguous. CDR3 length: 14 residues. CDR1 is SEHNR and CDR2 is FQNEAQ in the germline V gene (reference sequence). V was pared by 5 bases and J by 5 bases, with 16 bases between. CDR3 loop: CASSLTFSTDEQYF. Written as DNA, the CDR3 is TGTGCCAGCAGCCTAACCTTTTCGACGGACGAGCAGTACTTC.

This clone was counted at least ten times. The chain recombines TRBV18 with TRBJ2-5; tentatively, D is TRBD1 (5 bases). CDR3 size: 14 residues. V shed 1 base and J shed 5 bases, with 11 bases lying between them. Per the germline V gene, CDR1 is KGHSH and CDR2 is LQKENI. The CDR3 protein is CASSPQQGSETQYF. CDR3 DNA: TGTGCCAGCTCACCACAGCAGGGATCGGAGACCCAGTACTTC.

The genes are TRBV7-3 and TRBJ1-2; D is ambiguous. The CDR3 consists of 13 residues. V was cut by 1 base and J by 8 bases, with 11 bases left in between. Looked up from germline, CDR1 is SGHTA and CDR2 is FQGTGA. CDR3 region: CASSLSTGKGYTF. CDR3 nucleotides: TGTGCCAGCAGCTTAAGTACTGGGAAGGGCTACACCTTC.

This clone is medium-sized by share. The genes are TRBV11-2 and TRBJ1-2, with a possible D match to TRBD1 (5 bases). CDR3 length: 13 amino acids. CDR1 is SGHAT, CDR2 FQNNGV, per germline. The V end lost 6 bases, the J end lost 8 bases, and 16 bases lay between the germline ends. This CDR3 reads CASSPGLPLGYTF. In DNA, the CDR3 is TGTGCCAGCAGTCCAGGGCTGCCCCTGGGCTACACCTTC. Filled out from reference TRBV11-2 and TRBJ1-2, the complete variable domain reads EAGVAQSPRYKIIEKRQSVAFWCNPISGHATLYWYQQILGQGPKLLIQFQNNGVVDDSQLPKDRFSAERLKGVDSTLKIQPAKLEDSAVYLCASSPGLPLGYTFGSGTRLTVV.

J is TRBJ2-3 and V is TRBV11-2; a possible D gene is TRBD2 (6 bases). V lost 4 bases and J 1 base, leaving 12 bases between the germline ends. The CDR3 sequence is 15 residues long. Per the germline V gene, CDR1 is SGHAT and CDR2 is FQNNGV. The CDR3 region has the DNA TGTGCCAGCAGCTCCCTTTGGGGGGGCACAGATACGCAGTATTTT. It yields the protein CASSSLWGGTDTQYF.

This clone was counted a single time. The genes are TRBV5-8 and TRBJ2-7; D may be TRBD1 (5 bases). The V end was cut by 4 bases, the J end by 2 bases, with 10 bases between. The CDR3 is 13 residues long. Germline assignment: CDR1 SGHTS and CDR2 YDEGEE. DNA for the CDR3: TGTGCCAGCAGCATAGGGGATACCTACGAGCAGTACTTC. This translates into CASSIGDTYEQYF.

This clone was picked up many times. The chain joins TRBV6-1 to TRBJ1-1, with 7 positions matching TRBD1. This CDR3 spans 14 amino acids. The V gene end was trimmed by 5 bases and the J gene end by 4 bases; junction bases not matched to a gene: 7. Germline CDR1 and CDR2: MNHNS and SASEGT. The CDR3 reads CASSFLQGSTEAFF. The CDR3 DNA reads as TGTGCCAGCAGTTTCTTACAGGGGTCCACTGAAGCTTTCTTT.

This clone has more than one count but fewer than ten. This chain links TRBV2 with TRBJ2-2, with a weak D call TRBD2 (6 bases). This CDR3 comprises 15 residues. The V end was cut by 4 bases, the J end by 4 bases, with 13 bases between. Germline CDR1 and CDR2: SNHLY and FYNNEI. CDR3 in amino acids: CASSGLGASTGELFF. The CDR3 DNA follows: TGTGCCAGCAGTGGACTAGGGGCCTCCACCGGGGAGCTGTTTTTT.

The chain employs TRBV6-1 and TRBJ2-7; 9 bases are shared with TRBD2. The V gene end was trimmed by 7 bases and the J gene end by 5 bases; junction bases not matched to a gene: 6. The CDR3 has 13 amino acids. The germline V gene has CDR1 MNHNS and CDR2 SASEGT. The CDR3 spells CASKASGDNEQYF. The DNA of the CDR3 is TGTGCCAGCAAGGCTAGCGGGGACAACGAGCAGTACTTC.

In its sample, this clone was seen once. This rearrangement joins TRBV4-3 to TRBJ2-1; no clear D gene. The V gene's germline CDR1 is LGHNA and CDR2 YSLEER. This CDR3 contains 13 residues. Deletions cut 0 bases from V and 8 bases from J, with 8 bases between. The CDR3 reads CASSQDPTDEQFF. As DNA, the CDR3 is TGCGCCAGCAGCCAAGATCCTACGGATGAGCAGTTCTTC.

This clone was seen more than once but under ten times. The chain employs TRBV6-1 and TRBJ1-6, with D hard to call. CDR3 size: 13 residues. The germline V gene encodes CDR1 MNHNS and CDR2 SASEGT. V was shortened by 3 bases and J by 11 bases, with 11 bases between the two germline ends. The CDR3 loop reads CASSEVARTPLHF. For the CDR3, the DNA is TGTGCCAGCAGTGAGGTCGCCCGCACACCCCTCCACTTT.

This clone is deemed medium-sized. The rearrangement uses TRBV7-3 and TRBJ2-3; either TRBD1 or TRBD2 may fit D (5 bases each). The V gene's germline CDR1 is SGHTA and CDR2 FQGTGA. V lost 4 bases and J 7 bases, leaving 12 bases between the germline ends. The CDR3 consists of 13 residues. CDR3 residues: CASSSGTDNTQYF. The CDR3 DNA reads TGTGCCAGCAGCTCCGGGACGGACAATACGCAGTATTTT.

The chain is built from TRBV20-1 and TRBJ1-1; D call uncertain. V lost 1 base and J lost 0, with 12 bases in between. This CDR3 region has 15 residues. CDR1 and CDR2 (germline): DFQATT, SNEGSKA (reference sequence). The CDR3 region has the DNA TGCAGTGCTAGAGGGTCCGGACTTATGAACACTGAAGCTTTCTTT. It codes for CSARGSGLMNTEAFF.

This clone was counted between two and nine times. This chain uses TRBV6-1 with TRBJ1-1; no clear D. Trimming removed 10 bases from V and 5 bases from J, with 11 bases in between. The germline gives CDR1 MNHNS, CDR2 SASEGT. CDR3 length: 11 residues. CDR3: CATKKGTEAFF. The CDR3 nucleotides are TGTGCCACAAAGAAAGGTACTGAAGCTTTCTTT.